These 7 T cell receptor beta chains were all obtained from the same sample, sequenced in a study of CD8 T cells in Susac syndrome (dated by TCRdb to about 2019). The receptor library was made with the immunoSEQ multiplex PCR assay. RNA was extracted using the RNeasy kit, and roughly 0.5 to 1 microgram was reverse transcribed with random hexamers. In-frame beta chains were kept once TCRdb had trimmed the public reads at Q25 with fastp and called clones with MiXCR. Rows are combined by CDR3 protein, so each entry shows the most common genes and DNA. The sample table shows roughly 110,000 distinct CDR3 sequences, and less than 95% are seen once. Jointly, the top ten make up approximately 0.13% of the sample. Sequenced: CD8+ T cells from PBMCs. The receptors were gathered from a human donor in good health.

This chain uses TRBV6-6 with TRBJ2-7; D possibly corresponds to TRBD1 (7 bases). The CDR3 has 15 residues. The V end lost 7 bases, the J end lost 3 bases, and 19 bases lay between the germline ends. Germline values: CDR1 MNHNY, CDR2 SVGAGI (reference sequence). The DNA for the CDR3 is TGTGCCAGCACACAGGGGAGGATGGGATACTACGAGCAGTACTTC. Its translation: CASTQGRMGYYEQYF.

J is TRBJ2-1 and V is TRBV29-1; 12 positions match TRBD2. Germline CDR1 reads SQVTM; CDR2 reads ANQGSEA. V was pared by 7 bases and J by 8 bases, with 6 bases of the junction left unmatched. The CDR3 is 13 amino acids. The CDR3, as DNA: TGCAGCGCCGGGACTAGCGGGCGAGATGAGCAGTTCTTC. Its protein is CSAGTSGRDEQFF.

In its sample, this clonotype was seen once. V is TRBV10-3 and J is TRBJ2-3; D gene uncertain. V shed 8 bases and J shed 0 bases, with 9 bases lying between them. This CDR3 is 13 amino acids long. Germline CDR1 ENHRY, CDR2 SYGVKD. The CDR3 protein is CAIGYASTDTQYF. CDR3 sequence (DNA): TGTGCCATCGGTTACGCGAGCACAGATACGCAGTATTTT.

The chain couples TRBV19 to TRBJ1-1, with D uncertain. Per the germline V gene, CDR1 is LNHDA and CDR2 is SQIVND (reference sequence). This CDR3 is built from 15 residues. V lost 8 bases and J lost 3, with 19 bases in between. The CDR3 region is CASLQRLTADTEAFF. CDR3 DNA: TGTGCCAGTTTACAAAGACTGACCGCCGACACTGAAGCTTTCTTT. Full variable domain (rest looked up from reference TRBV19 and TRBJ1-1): DGGITQSPKYLFRKEGQNVTLSCEQNLNHDAMYWYRQDPGQGLRLIYYSQIVNDFQKGDIAEGYSVSREKKESFPLTVTSAQKNPTAFYLCASLQRLTADTEAFFGQGTRLTVV.

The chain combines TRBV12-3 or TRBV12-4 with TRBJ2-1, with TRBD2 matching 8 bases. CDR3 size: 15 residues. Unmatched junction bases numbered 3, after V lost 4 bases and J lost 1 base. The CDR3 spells CASSSGGGSYNEQFF. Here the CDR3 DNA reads TGTGCCAGCAGTTCGGGAGGGGGTTCCTACAATGAGCAGTTCTTC.

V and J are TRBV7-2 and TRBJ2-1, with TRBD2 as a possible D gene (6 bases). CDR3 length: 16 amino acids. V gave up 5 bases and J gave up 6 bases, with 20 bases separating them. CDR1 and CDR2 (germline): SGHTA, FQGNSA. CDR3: CASSPRGYGLFNEQFF. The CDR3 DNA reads TGTGCCAGCAGCCCGAGAGGCTACGGACTATTCAATGAGCAGTTCTTC.

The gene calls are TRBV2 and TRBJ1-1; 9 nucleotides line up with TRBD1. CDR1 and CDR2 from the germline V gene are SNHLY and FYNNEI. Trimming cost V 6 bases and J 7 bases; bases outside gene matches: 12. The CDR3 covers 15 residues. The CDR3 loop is CASRRDRERGLEAFF. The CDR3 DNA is TGTGCCAGCAGAAGGGACAGGGAAAGAGGGCTTGAAGCTTTCTTT. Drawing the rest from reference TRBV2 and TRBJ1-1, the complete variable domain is EPEVTQTPSHQVTQMGQEVILRCVPISNHLYFYWYRQILGQKVEFLVSFYNNEISEKSEIFDDQFSVERPDGSNFTLKIRSTKLEDSAMYFCASRRDRERGLEAFFGQGTRLTVV.